This TCR beta chain was identified in a study of graft-versus-host responses after intestinal transplantation. On this clone itself: What it binds is unknown. Additional DNA sequences in this sample encode the identical CDR3.

Sequencing was performed with immunoSEQ multiplex PCR; in TCRdb, only in-frame clones are kept and a portion is missing. This table has about 100,000 clones, about 90% appearing once. This receptor was obtained from a human donor who received an intestinal transplant. The sequencing used unstimulated CD8+ T cells sorted from spleen or lymph node cells, collected before intestinal transplant.

CDR3 nucleotide sequence: TGTGCCAGTAGTTCAGGGCTCAATTCACCCCTCCACTTT. This gives the protein CASSSGLNSPLHF. The chain is built from TRBV19 and TRBJ1-6; maybe TRBD1 (5 bases). This CDR3 is 13 amino acids long. Per germline, CDR1 LNHDA and CDR2 SQIVND (reference sequence). V dropped 5 bases and J dropped 7 bases, with 9 bases sitting between them.